This T cell receptor beta chain was identified in a study of T cells in Graves' hyperthyroidism and ophthalmopathy. This clonotype was counted at least ten times. RNA transcripts were the template for amplifying TCR beta CDR3 regions. When the TCR CDR3 underwent first-round RT-PCR, the HTBI primer set was used. TCRdb re-called the multiplex PCR reads with MiXCR, one entry per CDR3 protein. The sample holds approximately 430,000 distinct CDR3 sequences, more than 15% seen once. The source material was blood. This clonotype was obtained from a woman younger than 30 with Graves' hyperthyroidism.

CDR3 sequence reads: CSARRQGVLMSSGNTIYF. CDR3 DNA sequence: TGCAGTGCTAGGAGGCAGGGGGTCCTGATGAGCTCTGGAAACACCATATATTTT. V gene TRBV20-1 combines with J gene TRBJ1-3; 7 bases match TRBD1. V dropped 3 bases and J dropped 0; count of bases not matched to a gene: 14. This CDR3 is built from 18 residues. Germline V lookup: CDR1 DFQATT, CDR2 SNEGSKA (reference sequence).